The source of this T cell receptor beta chain is a study of blood T cell repertoires in COVID-19. Study information: There were acute and convalescent COVID-19 samples, and they came from the United States, Italy and Spain. The analysed material was cDNA or gDNA that came from T cells, B-cell-depleted T cells, or PBMCs.

Seattle patients were enrolled while actively infected and followed longitudinally. In the source study's methods: For nucleated cells, counts were estimated from reference gene primer amplification. The assay was immunoSEQ multiplex PCR, and TCRdb's table has in-frame clones only and misses some. Clonal size and the V and J genes are those of that table, whereas D and trimming came from the DNA. The sample lists 350,000 or so clones, approximately 90% occurring once. V was shortened by 4 bases and J by 2 bases, with 13 bases between the two germline ends. This CDR3 region has 15 residues. Germline V gene lookup returns CDR1 MGHRA and CDR2 YSYEKL.

V gene TRBV4-1 combines with J gene TRBJ2-3, with a tentative D call TRBD2 (6 bases). The receptor's source is an older woman with COVID-19, enrolled during active disease. Sequencing used peripheral blood. The DNA for the CDR3 is TGCGCCAGCAGCCGCCGGGACTTCTACACAGATACGCAGTATTTT. Its protein product is CASSRRDFYTDTQYF.